A single sample gave rise to the 20 T cell receptor beta chains below, sequenced in a study of T cell changes during pregnancy in multiple sclerosis. Sequencing used immunoSEQ multiplex PCR; TCRdb keeps in-frame clones, though not all of them. This sample has tens of thousands of clones; 85% to 90% occur once, and the top ten carry about 7.3%. The material sequenced was CD8+ T cells from peripheral blood mononuclear cells, taken before pregnancy. These receptors were obtained from a female donor with multiple sclerosis, enrolled in a pregnancy study.

The chain combines TRBV5-1 with TRBJ2-5; the D gene is possibly TRBD1 (5 bases). V gave up 0 bases and J gave up 5 bases, with 11 bases separating them. Germline-derived CDR1 and CDR2 are SGHRS and YFSETQ. The CDR3 totals 14 residues. The CDR3 protein is CASSLAVGRETQYF. CDR3 coding DNA: TGCGCCAGCAGCTTGGCCGTGGGGCGGGAGACCCAGTACTTC.

Points on this clone: Other DNA sequences in this specimen translate into the identical CDR3. J is TRBJ1-5 and V is TRBV19; weak D call: TRBD1 (5 bases). The V gene's germline CDR1 is LNHDA and CDR2 SQIVND (reference sequence). Trimming removed 3 bases at V and 0 bases at J, with 6 bases between. CDR3 length: 14 residues. CDR3 bases: TGTGCCAGTAGTATCAGGGATAGCAATCAGCCCCAGCATTTT. This gives the protein CASSIRDSNQPQHF.

Remarks on this clone: A read error may account for a junction end that differs from germline. The rearrangement joins TRBV11-2 to TRBJ2-4; 12 nucleotides agree with TRBD1. Looked up from germline, CDR1 is SGHAT and CDR2 is FQNNGV. The CDR3 runs to 15 residues. CDR3 region: CASSPPGQGAQLKDF. The CDR3 DNA reads as TGTGCCAGCAGCCCTCCGGGACAGGGGGCGCAACTTAAGGACTTC.

J is TRBJ1-2 and V is TRBV27; D is uncertain. The CDR3 runs 16 residues. The ends were cut back, 4 bases at V and 1 base at J, with 16 bases in the middle. Germline V gene sequence: CDR1 MNHEY, CDR2 SMNVEV (reference sequence). The CDR3 DNA reads as TGTGCCAGCAGTTCCAGATGGGCCCCACATAACTATGGCTACACCTTC. Protein: CASSSRWAPHNYGYTF.

The chain couples TRBV6-4 to TRBJ2-3; D is perhaps TRBD2 (6 bases). This CDR3 contains 15 residues. Trimming shortened V by 1 base and J by 0 bases, and 8 bases separated the two germline ends. The germline CDR1 and CDR2 sequences are MRHNA and SNTAGT. The CDR3 bases are TGTGCCAGCAGTGACTTTGGGGGGAGCACAGATACGCAGTATTTT. Amino acids: CASSDFGGSTDTQYF.

The rearrangement uses TRBV7-2 and TRBJ2-2; tentatively, D is TRBD1 (5 bases). Germline V gives CDR1 SGHTA, CDR2 FQGNSA. This CDR3 region has 15 residues. V was pared by 3 bases and J by 3 bases, with 11 bases between. In nucleotides, the CDR3 is TGTGCCAGCAGCTTGTGGCAGGGTTACACCGGGGAGCTGTTTTTT. Protein sequence: CASSLWQGYTGELFF.

The chain couples TRBV11-1 to TRBJ1-1; D gene ambiguous. The CDR3 runs to 15 residues. V lost 1 base to trimming and J lost 0 bases, with 9 bases between them. The V gene's germline CDR1 is SGHAT and CDR2 FQDESV (reference sequence). DNA of the CDR3: TGTGCCAGCAGCTTAGATGAGGAAGTGAACACTGAAGCTTTCTTT. Translation: CASSLDEEVNTEAFF.

J is TRBJ1-3 and V is TRBV4-3; tentatively, D is TRBD1 (6 bases). V lost 4 bases and J lost 4, with 17 bases in between. Looked up from germline, CDR1 is LGHNA and CDR2 is YSLEER. This CDR3 spans 16 amino acids. The CDR3 bases are TGCGCCAGCAGCCGAGTGTGGGGGGGGCCAGGAAACACCATATATTTT. Protein product: CASSRVWGGPGNTIYF.

This rearrangement joins TRBV6-5 to TRBJ2-3; TRBD1 aligns across 8 bases. After removal of 5 bases from V and 4 bases from J, the junction contained 8 bases not matched to a gene. Per the germline V gene, CDR1 is MNHEY and CDR2 is SVGAGI. The CDR3 has 15 residues. Written as DNA, the CDR3 is TGTGCCAGCAGTCAAACTACAGGGGGGTCAGATACGCAGTATTTT. Its translation is CASSQTTGGSDTQYF.

This clone was seen once. V and J are TRBV19 and TRBJ1-4, with unresolved D. The CDR3 is 15 residues long. Germline assignment: CDR1 LNHDA and CDR2 SQIVND (reference sequence). With 3 bases removed from V and 6 bases from J, the gap between germline ends came to 14 bases. The CDR3 protein is CASSIRPGMDEKLFF. In nucleotides, the CDR3 is TGTGCCAGTAGTATTCGGCCGGGGATGGATGAAAAACTGTTTTTT.

This clone was counted once. The chain is built from TRBV5-1 and TRBJ1-1, with 9 positions matching TRBD1. J lost 5 bases, V lost 4 bases, and 9 bases had no gene match. Germline V CDR1 and CDR2: SGHRS, YFSETQ. The CDR3 contains 15 residues. The CDR3 nucleotides read TGCGCCAGCAGCCCGAGGACAGGGGAAAAAACTGAAGCTTTCTTT. This sequence encodes CASSPRTGEKTEAFF.

In its sample, this clone was seen once. The chain uses TRBV30 and TRBJ2-1, with 9 nucleotides matching TRBD2. The V gene end was trimmed by 8 bases and the J gene end by 3 bases; junction bases not matched to a gene: 5. This CDR3 has 13 amino acids. In germline, CDR1 is GTSNPN, CDR2 SVGIG (reference sequence). CDR3 amino acids: CAGGTSYYNEQFF. In DNA form, the CDR3 reads TGTGCCGGCGGGACTAGCTACTACAATGAGCAGTTCTTC.

DNA of the CDR3: TGCGCCAGCAGCCTCTTCGGACAGGGGTTCGCTGAAGCTTTCTTT. Translated: CASSLFGQGFAEAFF. This chain links TRBV4-1 with TRBJ1-1, with 9 bases identical to TRBD1. The length of the CDR3 is 15 residues. In germline, CDR1 is MGHRA, CDR2 YSYEKL. The trim removed 4 bases at V and 6 bases at J, leaving 9 bases unmatched.

The V call is TRBV7-6, the J call TRBJ2-3; tentative D call: TRBD1 (6 bases). Germline V lookup: CDR1 SGHVS, CDR2 FNYEAQ. V was cut by 0 bases and J by 2 bases, with 18 bases left in between. The length of the CDR3 is 18 residues. The CDR3 protein is CASSLAFGGLWTTDTQYF. Here the CDR3 DNA reads TGTGCCAGCAGCTTAGCATTTGGGGGCCTTTGGACCACAGATACGCAGTATTTT.

This sequence joins TRBV5-1 and TRBJ2-1, with 8 bases lining up with TRBD2. V trimming: 4 bases; J trimming: 6 bases; junction bases outside the gene matches: 9. In germline, CDR1 is SGHRS, CDR2 YFSETQ. This CDR3 contains 15 residues. CDR3 sequence (DNA): TGCGCCAGCAGCCAAAGCGGGGGTATATCCAATGAGCAGTTCTTC. This codes for CASSQSGGISNEQFF.

The genes are TRBV28 and TRBJ2-1, with D perhaps TRBD1 (6 bases). Germline values: CDR1 MDHEN, CDR2 SYDVKM. Trimming shortened V by 4 bases and J by 0 bases, and 16 bases separated the two germline ends. The CDR3 contains 17 residues. The CDR3 region is CASSSEGQLNSYNEQFF. In nucleotides, the CDR3 is TGTGCCAGCAGTTCCGAGGGACAACTAAACTCCTACAATGAGCAGTTCTTC.

The chain is built from TRBV15 and TRBJ1-5, with D possibly matching TRBD1 (5 bases). The CDR3 has 16 residues. Germline loops: CDR1 LNHNV, CDR2 YYDKDF (reference sequence). With 3 bases removed from V and 7 bases from J, the gap between germline ends came to 19 bases. The CDR3, as DNA: TGTGCCACCAGCAGGGGGGGTGGGTCGAGCGAACAGCCCCAGCATTTT. The encoded protein is CATSRGGGSSEQPQHF.

This clone was picked up one time. The chain links TRBV27 to TRBJ1-1; a possible D gene is TRBD1 (5 bases). Trimming stripped 6 bases from V and 6 bases from J, with 23 bases between. CDR1 is MNHEY, CDR2 SMNVEV, per germline (reference sequence). The CDR3 runs 16 residues. This chain's CDR3 is CASSLFQVGHWAEAFF. CDR3 bases: TGTGCCAGCAGCCTCTTTCAAGTCGGACACTGGGCTGAAGCTTTCTTT.

The CDR3 coding sequence is TGTGCCAGTAGTCGGGGGGCGAACACCGGGGAGCTGTTTTTT. Translation gives CASSRGANTGELFF. This sequence joins TRBV19 and TRBJ2-2; 7 bases match TRBD2. The CDR3 is 14 amino acids. Germline trimming cut 5 bases from V and 0 bases from J; bases unmatched to any gene: 0. Germline values: CDR1 LNHDA, CDR2 SQIVND (reference sequence).

The V gene is TRBV2, the J gene TRBJ1-4; 11 bases line up with TRBD1. Trimming at V came to 7 bases and at J to 1 base, leaving 8 bases not matched to a gene. Germline V gene sequence: CDR1 SNHLY, CDR2 FYNNEI. The CDR3 contains 17 residues. CDR3 coding DNA: TGTGCCAGCAACGGGGACAGGGGGGAGAAAACTAATGAAAAACTGTTTTTT. Its translation is CASNGDRGEKTNEKLFF. The complete variable domain, with remaining parts taken from reference TRBV2 and TRBJ1-4, reads EPEVTQTPSHQVTQMGQEVILRCVPISNHLYFYWYRQILGQKVEFLVSFYNNEISEKSEIFDDQFSVERPDGSNFTLKIRSTKLEDSAMYFCASNGDRGEKTNEKLFFGSGTQLSVL.